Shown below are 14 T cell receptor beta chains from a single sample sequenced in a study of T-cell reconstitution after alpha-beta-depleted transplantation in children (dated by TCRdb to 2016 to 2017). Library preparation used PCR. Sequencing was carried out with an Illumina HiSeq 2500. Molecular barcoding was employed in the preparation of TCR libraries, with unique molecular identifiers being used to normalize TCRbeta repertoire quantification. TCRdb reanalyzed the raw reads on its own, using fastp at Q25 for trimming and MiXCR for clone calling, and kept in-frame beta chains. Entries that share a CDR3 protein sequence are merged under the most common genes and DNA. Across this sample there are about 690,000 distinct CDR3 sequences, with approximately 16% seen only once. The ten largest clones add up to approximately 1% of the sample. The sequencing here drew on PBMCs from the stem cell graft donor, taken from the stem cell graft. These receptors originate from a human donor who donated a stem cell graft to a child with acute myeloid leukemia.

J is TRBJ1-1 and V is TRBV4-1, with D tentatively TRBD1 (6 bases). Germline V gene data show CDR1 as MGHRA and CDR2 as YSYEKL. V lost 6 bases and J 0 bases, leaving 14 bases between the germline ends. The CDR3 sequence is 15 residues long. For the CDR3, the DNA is TGCGCCAGCAGGATACAGGGAGCCATGAACACTGAAGCTTTCTTT. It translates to CASRIQGAMNTEAFF.

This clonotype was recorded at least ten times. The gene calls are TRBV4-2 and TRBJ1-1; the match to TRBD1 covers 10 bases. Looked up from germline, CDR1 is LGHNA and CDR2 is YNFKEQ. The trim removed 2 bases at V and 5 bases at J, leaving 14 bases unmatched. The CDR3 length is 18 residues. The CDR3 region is CASSQRVLRGQGTTEAFF. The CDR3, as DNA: TGTGCCAGCAGCCAAAGGGTTCTACGGGGACAGGGGACGACTGAAGCTTTCTTT.

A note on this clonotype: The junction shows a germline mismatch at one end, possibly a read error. The CDR3 DNA reads as TGTGCCAGCAGCCCGCGGACTAGTCCGAACGCCGGGGAGCTGTTTTTT. This translates into CASSPRTSPNAGELFF. The rearrangement joins TRBV7-2 to TRBJ2-2; the match to TRBD2 covers 7 bases. CDR3 size: 16 residues. Germline-derived CDR1 and CDR2 are SGHTA and FQGNSA.

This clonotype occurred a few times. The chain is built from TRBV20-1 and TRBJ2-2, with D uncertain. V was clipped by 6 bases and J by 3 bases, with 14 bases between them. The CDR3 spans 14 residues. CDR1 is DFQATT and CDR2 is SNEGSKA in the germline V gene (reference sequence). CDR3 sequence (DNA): TGCAGTGCAACCCCAGACTCCTACACCGGGGAGCTGTTTTTT. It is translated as CSATPDSYTGELFF.

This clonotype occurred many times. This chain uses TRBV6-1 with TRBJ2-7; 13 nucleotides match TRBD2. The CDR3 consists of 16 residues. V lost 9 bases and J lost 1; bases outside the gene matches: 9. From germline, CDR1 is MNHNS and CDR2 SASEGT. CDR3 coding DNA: TGTGCCAGAAAAGGACTAGCGGGGGTGGTATCCTACGAGCAGTACTTC. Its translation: CARKGLAGVVSYEQYF.

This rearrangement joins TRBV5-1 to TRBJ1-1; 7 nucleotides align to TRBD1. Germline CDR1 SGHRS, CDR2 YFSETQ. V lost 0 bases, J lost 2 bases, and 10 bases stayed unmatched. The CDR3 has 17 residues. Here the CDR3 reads CASSLDLYDRANTEAFF. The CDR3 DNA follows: TGCGCCAGCAGCTTGGATTTATACGACAGGGCCAACACTGAAGCTTTCTTT.

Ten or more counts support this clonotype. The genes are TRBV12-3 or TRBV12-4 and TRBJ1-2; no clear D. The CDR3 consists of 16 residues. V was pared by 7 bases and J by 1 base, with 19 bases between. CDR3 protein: CASTPGRADLNYGYTF. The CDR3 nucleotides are TGTGCCAGCACCCCGGGGAGGGCGGACCTTAACTATGGCTACACCTTC.

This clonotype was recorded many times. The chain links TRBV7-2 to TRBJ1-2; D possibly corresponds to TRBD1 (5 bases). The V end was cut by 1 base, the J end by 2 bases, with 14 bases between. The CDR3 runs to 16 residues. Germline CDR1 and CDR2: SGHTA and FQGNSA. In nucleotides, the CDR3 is TGTGCCAGCAGCTTAGGGGTCGGGGGGATCAACTATGGCTACACCTTC. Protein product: CASSLGVGGINYGYTF.

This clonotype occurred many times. The CDR3 region is CSAIFFRGPNTEAFF. CDR3 bases: TGCAGTGCCATTTTTTTTAGGGGACCAAACACTGAAGCTTTCTTT. The chain joins TRBV20-1 to TRBJ1-1; possibly TRBD1 for D (5 bases). The V and J ends lost 6 bases and 2 bases respectively, with 19 bases between them. CDR3 size: 15 residues. Per germline, CDR1 DFQATT and CDR2 SNEGSKA (reference sequence).

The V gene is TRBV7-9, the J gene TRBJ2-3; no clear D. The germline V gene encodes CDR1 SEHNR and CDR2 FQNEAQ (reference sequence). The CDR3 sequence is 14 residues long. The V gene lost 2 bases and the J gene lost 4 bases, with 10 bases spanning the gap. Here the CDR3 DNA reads TGTGCCAGCAGCTTACGTCCCCCGCCAGATACGCAGTATTTT. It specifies CASSLRPPPDTQYF.

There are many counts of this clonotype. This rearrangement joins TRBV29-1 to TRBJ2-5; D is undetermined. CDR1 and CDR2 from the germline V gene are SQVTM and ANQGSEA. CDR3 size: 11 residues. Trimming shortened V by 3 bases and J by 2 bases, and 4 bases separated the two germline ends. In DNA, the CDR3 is TGCAGCGTTGAGAGGCAAGAGACCCAGTACTTC. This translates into CSVERQETQYF. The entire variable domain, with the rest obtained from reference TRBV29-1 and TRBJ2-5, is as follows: SAVISQKPSRDICQRGTSLTIQCQVDSQVTMMFWYRQQPGQSLTLIATANQGSEATYESGFVIDKFPISRPNLTFSTLTVSNMSPEDSSIYLCSVERQETQYFGPGTRLLVL.

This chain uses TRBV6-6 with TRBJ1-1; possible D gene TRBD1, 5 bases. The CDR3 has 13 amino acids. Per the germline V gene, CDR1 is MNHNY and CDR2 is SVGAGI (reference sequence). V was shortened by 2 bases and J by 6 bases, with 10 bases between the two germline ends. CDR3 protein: CASSYGGEAEAFF. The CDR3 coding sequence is TGTGCCAGCAGTTACGGGGGGGAGGCTGAAGCTTTCTTT.

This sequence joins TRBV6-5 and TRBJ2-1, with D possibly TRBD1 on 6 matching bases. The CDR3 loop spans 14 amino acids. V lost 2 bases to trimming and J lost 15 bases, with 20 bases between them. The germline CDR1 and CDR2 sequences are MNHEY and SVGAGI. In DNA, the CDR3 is TGTGCCAGCAGTTACGAGGGGCCTGGGACAACCCCGTTCTTC. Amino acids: CASSYEGPGTTPFF.

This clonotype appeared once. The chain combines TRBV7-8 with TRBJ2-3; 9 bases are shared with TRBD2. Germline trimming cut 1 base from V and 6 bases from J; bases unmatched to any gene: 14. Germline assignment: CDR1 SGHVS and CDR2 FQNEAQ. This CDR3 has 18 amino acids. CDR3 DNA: TGTGCCAGCAGCTTAGTAGTTAGCGGGGGAGTCCTCCTGGATACGCAGTATTTT. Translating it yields CASSLVVSGGVLLDTQYF.